Listed below are T cell receptor beta chains from one sample, sequenced in a study of control samples from healthy donors and cancer patients. The repertoire was sequenced with immunoSEQ multiplex PCR; TCRdb's copy has only in-frame clones and lacks some. The sample yields 350,000 to 450,000 clones, 90% seen once. Sample: PBMCs. The receptors stem from a man aged 35-49 years with head and neck cancer. The CDR3 runs from the conserved cysteine through the conserved F or W. The order of the fields is D gene, J gene, clone size, V gene, CDR3 DNA, CDR3 protein. D genes are given only for firm matches. Not every row has a clone size; where given, it reads once, few, many or a size class.

>TRBD1|TRBJ1-2|-|TRBV6-5
TGTGCCAGCAGTCCTCCGGGACAGGGGTACTATGGCTACACCTTC
CASSPPGQGYYGYTF
>-|TRBJ2-1|-|TRBV6-5
TGTGCCAGCAGTTACTCGCCGGGGAATGAGCAGTTCTTC
CASSYSPGNEQFF
>-|TRBJ2-7|-|TRBV27
TGTGCCAGCAGTTTCTACCCTCAATACGAGCAGTACTTC
CASSFYPQYEQYF
>TRBD2|TRBJ2-1|-|TRBV28
TGTGCCAGCAGTCCGGGGGGGCGTACCTACAATGAGCAGTTCTTC
CASSPGGRTYNEQFF
>-|TRBJ1-5|once|TRBV20-1
TGCAGTGCGAGTAGGACACAGTCGAGTCAGCCCCAGCATTTT
CSASRTQSSQPQHF
>-|TRBJ1-6|few|TRBV2
TGTGCCAGCAGAGGAGAGCAGGGTTCACCCCTCCACTTT
CASRGEQGSPLHF
>-|TRBJ2-7|-|TRBV5-1
TGCGCCAGCAGCTTGCTAAGGGACGGATCCTACGAGCAGTACTTC
CASSLLRDGSYEQYF
>-|TRBJ1-5|-|TRBV28
TGTGCCAGCAGTAGACAGACCACCGGGGGTTGGAATCAGCCCCAGCATTTT
CASSRQTTGGWNQPQHF
>-|TRBJ2-7|-|TRBV6-5
TGTGCCAGCAGTTACTCTGGGTACCCCAGCTCCTACGAGCAGTACTTC
CASSYSGYPSSYEQYF
>TRBD1|TRBJ1-1|-|TRBV29-1
TGCAGCGCCTGGGACAGATTGAACACTGAAGCTTTCTTT
CSAWDRLNTEAFF
>TRBD1|TRBJ1-1|-|TRBV9
TGTGCCAGCAGCGTGGAGACAGGGACCACTGAAGCTTTCTTT
CASSVETGTTEAFF
>TRBD2|TRBJ2-1|-|TRBV3-1/TRBV3-2
TGTGCCAGCAGCCAAGAGGGGCTAGCGGGGGTTGGACAGTTCTTC
CASSQEGLAGVGQFF
>-|TRBJ2-7|-|TRBV5-5
TGTGCCAGCAGCTTGAACAGCTACGAGCAGTACTTC
CASSLNSYEQYF
>-|TRBJ1-6|-|TRBV11-1
TGTGCCAGCAGCTTTAATAATTCACCCCTCCACTTT
CASSFNNSPLHF
>-|TRBJ2-6|-|TRBV11-2
TGTGCCAGCAGCCGCCAACAGGTCTCTGGGGCCAACGTCCTGACTTTC
CASSRQQVSGANVLTF
>-|TRBJ2-3|once|TRBV18
TGTGCCAGCTCACCATTGGGCGCAGATACGCAGTATTTT
CASSPLGADTQYF
>-|TRBJ1-5|-|TRBV18
TGTGCCAGCTCAATATCGGGGTTGGAAGGGGAGCCCCAGCATTTT
CASSISGLEGEPQHF
>TRBD1|TRBJ1-2|-|TRBV6-6
TGTGCCAGCAGTACAGGGGGCACCTATGGCTACACCTTC
CASSTGGTYGYTF
>TRBD1|TRBJ1-1|-|TRBV11-2
TGTGCCAGCAGCTTAGGGGGGACAGGGAACACTGAAGCTTTCTTT
CASSLGGTGNTEAFF
>-|TRBJ2-2|-|TRBV9
TGTGCCAGCAGCGTAGGGGTTTTGCACACCGGGGAGCTGTTTTTT
CASSVGVLHTGELFF
>-|TRBJ2-3|-|TRBV5-1
TGCGCCAGCAGCCTTGGATTCGGGATTGGGGCCACAGATACGCAGTATTTT
CASSLGFGIGATDTQYF
>-|TRBJ2-5|-|TRBV2
TGTGCCAGCAGTGCAGCCAGGGGCCAAGAGACCCAGTACTTC
CASSAARGQETQYF
>-|TRBJ2-7|-|TRBV20-1
TGCAGTGCTAGTGCCCGGAACAGCCCCTACGAGCAGTACTTC
CSASARNSPYEQYF
>TRBD1|TRBJ1-6|-|TRBV18
TGTGCCAGCTCACCCCCGGGACAGGGGAATTCACCCCTCCACTTT
CASSPPGQGNSPLHF
>-|TRBJ2-5|-|TRBV3-1/TRBV3-2
TGTGCCAGCAGCCAAATGGACAGTCTTAAAGAGACCCAGTACTTC
CASSQMDSLKETQYF
>-|TRBJ2-4|-|TRBV6-1
TGTGCCAGCAGTGTCGGCGGAAACCTAGCCAAAAACATTCAGTACTTC
CASSVGGNLAKNIQYF
>-|TRBJ1-2|-|TRBV29-1
TGCAGCGTCGCCCGCGGACTAGCTAACTATGGCTACACCTTC
CSVARGLANYGYTF
>-|TRBJ2-1|once|TRBV9
TGTGCCAGCAGCTTCCGACTAGATCCGATAATCCGGGAGCAGTTCTTC
CASSFRLDPIIREQFF
>-|TRBJ1-4|-|TRBV6-2/TRBV6-3
TGTGCCAGCAGTTACTCTGCAGGGGCCGAAAAACTGTTTTTT
CASSYSAGAEKLFF
>-|TRBJ2-3|few|TRBV30
TGTGCCTGGAATCGTGCAGATACGCAGTATTTT
CAWNRADTQYF
>-|TRBJ1-2|-|TRBV9
TGTGCCAGCAGCGTGGGGGGTCCCATAAATGGCTACACCTTC
CASSVGGPINGYTF
>TRBD1|TRBJ2-5|-|TRBV2
TGTGCCAGCAGAGAGAGGACAGGCCAAGAGACCCAGTACTTC
CASRERTGQETQYF
>TRBD1|TRBJ2-1|-|TRBV4-3
TGCGCCAGCAGCCAAGTAACAGGGGGCGGGGGCAATGAGCAGTTCTTC
CASSQVTGGGGNEQFF